This record looks at one T cell receptor beta chain sequence and its context. Antigen unknown. The record originates from a study of synovial regulatory T cells in juvenile arthritis. Sequenced by immunoSEQ multiplex PCR; TCRdb stores in-frame clones only, minus some. In total, the table holds 7,000 to 8,000 clones. The roughly eleven donors had active juvenile idiopathic arthritis, with 3 polyarticular and 8 oligoarticular cases. Patients were aged median approximately 12 years with disease lasting median approximately seven years. The CDR3 spans 14 residues. The DNA is unrecorded. CDR1 is SQVTM and CDR2 is ANQGSEA in the germline V gene. Overall study results and limits: Synovial Treg CDR3 sequences overlapped more with iaTregs than other circulating Tregs. Across patients, iaTreg TCR repertoires were mostly private, partly shared with synovial Teff and blood CPL.

The sequence was obtained from a donor aged 2 to 35 with juvenile idiopathic arthritis. The chain carries TRBV29-1 and TRBJ1-2. Sequenced sample: Treg cells from blood. Specified subset: remaining (HLA-DR-negative) circulating blood Treg cells. CDR3 residues: CSVAPRRLNYGYTF.